The sequence of this T cell receptor beta chain was determined in a study of shared clonotypes between healthy human individuals. Study context: A couple of women and a few men aged 18 to 49 served as donors.

The deep-level immunoSEQ assay was used. Methods used by the authors: Filtering was not the same, since immunoSEQ gave junction-only sequences without quality scores. Profiling relied on immunoSEQ multiplex PCR, and the TCRdb table lists in-frame clones only, not all of them. V and J calls plus clone size are reproduced from that table; the DNA served to infer D and trimming. Found here are about 2 million clones, about 95% of them singletons; the top ten hold 1.1%. V lost 5 bases, J lost 5 bases, and 1 base stayed unmatched. The CDR3 has 12 amino acids. Looked up from germline, CDR1 is LGHNT and CDR2 is FRNRAP. The naive CD8 population came from CD45RO-negative cells selected for CCR7, without terminally differentiated effector memory CD45RA+ cells. Free of recent acute infections or vaccinations, the donors were healthy HIV-negative adults.

V is TRBV12-5 and J is TRBJ2-3; 7 nucleotides match TRBD2. Material for sequencing was naive CD8+ T cells sorted from blood. The sequence derives from a man between 18 and 29 years old in good health. The CDR3 spells CASGTGGDTQYF. Here the CDR3 DNA reads TGTGCTAGTGGTACGGGGGGAGATACGCAGTATTTT.